Below, one T cell receptor beta chain is given with its context. The target antigen is unknown. This CDR3 is 12 amino acids long. The V end was cut by 2 bases, the J end by 5 bases, with 7 bases between. Germline values: CDR1 SEHNR, CDR2 FQNEAQ (reference sequence). Viral peptide pools were used in the ViraFEST assay to expand antigen-specific CD4+ T cells, and sequencing came afterward. With roughly nine days of culture completed, CD4+ T cells were isolated. Of the BNT162b2 and mRNA-1273 vaccines, participants received two doses of one or the other. In the vaccine recipients, nucleocapsid antibodies were negative and there was no prior SARS-CoV-2 infection. This sample is drawn from a study of vaccination effects on CD4 cells after COVID-19. Here immunoSEQ multiplex PCR was the method, and the copy in TCRdb shows in-frame clones only, minus some. The sample records about 24,000 clones, about 70% being singletons.

Findings and limits, study-wide: Infection-derived and vaccine-derived clones contracted markedly late after vaccination.

The source is a human donor who received a COVID-19 vaccine. Source: CD4+ T cells from PBMCs cultured with SARS-CoV-2 spike peptides, taken after COVID-19 vaccination. The chain carries TRBV7-9 and TRBJ2-7; D perhaps matches TRBD2 (6 bases). The CDR3 region has the DNA TGTGCCAGCAGCTTAACGGGGGACGAGCAGTACTTC. It translates to CASSLTGDEQYF. Using reference TRBV7-9 and TRBJ2-7 for the parts outside the CDR3, the full variable domain is DTGVSQNPRHKITKRGQNVTFRCDPISEHNRLYWYRQTLGQGPEFLTYFQNEAQLEKSRLLSDRFSAERPKGSFSTLEIQRTEQGDSAMYLCASSLTGDEQYFGPGTRLTVT.